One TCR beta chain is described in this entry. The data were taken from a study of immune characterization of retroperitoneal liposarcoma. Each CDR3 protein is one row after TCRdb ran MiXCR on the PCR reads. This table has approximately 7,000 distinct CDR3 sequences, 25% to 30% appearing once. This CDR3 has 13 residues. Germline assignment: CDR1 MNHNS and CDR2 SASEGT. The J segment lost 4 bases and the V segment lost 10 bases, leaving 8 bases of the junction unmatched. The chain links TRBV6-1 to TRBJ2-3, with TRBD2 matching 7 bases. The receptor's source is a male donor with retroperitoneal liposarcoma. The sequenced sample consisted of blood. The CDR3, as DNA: TGTGCCATCTGGGGGAGGGTAGCAGATACGCAGTATTTT. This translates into CAIWGRVADTQYF.